The rows below give T cell receptor beta chains drawn from one sample of a study of OX40 agonist ivuxolimab in advanced cancers. Some clones are missing from TCRdb's copy, which holds only in-frame ones; the method was immunoSEQ multiplex PCR. The sample has roughly 65,000 clones; 90% to 95% are singletons. Sequenced here: CD4+ or CD8+ T cells sorted from blood, sampled in a trial of the OX40 agonist ivuxolimab. The origin of the receptors is an adult with an advanced solid tumor such as melanoma, head and neck, liver or kidney cancer. The CDR3 runs from the conserved cysteine through the conserved F or W. Only some rows state a clone size, as once, few, many or a class for expanded clones.

j_call: TRBJ1-5
clone_size: .
v_call: TRBV19
cdr3_aa: CASSLGGARQPQHF

j_call: TRBJ1-2
clone_size: once
v_call: TRBV20-1
cdr3_aa: CSADRVNGYTF

j_call: TRBJ2-1
clone_size: .
v_call: TRBV28
cdr3_aa: CASSSPGTRKNEQFF

j_call: TRBJ2-5
clone_size: .
v_call: TRBV5-5
cdr3_aa: CASSLDGGSPRETQYF

j_call: TRBJ2-7
clone_size: .
v_call: TRBV6-1
cdr3_aa: CASSESGRAYEQYF

j_call: TRBJ2-1
clone_size: .
v_call: TRBV14
cdr3_aa: CASSRESYNEQFF

j_call: TRBJ1-1
clone_size: once
v_call: TRBV4-1
cdr3_aa: CASSQGRASANTEAFF

j_call: TRBJ2-3
clone_size: .
v_call: TRBV15
cdr3_aa: CATSTETGPDTQYF

j_call: TRBJ2-1
clone_size: .
v_call: TRBV5-1
cdr3_aa: CASSRGPGGRPYNEQFF

j_call: TRBJ1-2
clone_size: .
v_call: TRBV21-1
cdr3_aa: CASSKEDGYYGYTF

j_call: TRBJ2-6
clone_size: .
v_call: TRBV28
cdr3_aa: CASRGLQGANVLTF

j_call: TRBJ2-7
clone_size: .
v_call: TRBV6-5
cdr3_aa: CASKLAGGPGSEQYF

j_call: TRBJ2-2
clone_size: .
v_call: TRBV5-1
cdr3_aa: CASSLGQGPGELFF

j_call: TRBJ2-1
clone_size: .
v_call: TRBV2
cdr3_aa: CASLGFGNEQFF

j_call: TRBJ2-7
clone_size: .
v_call: TRBV19
cdr3_aa: CACAEASGLAVGEQYF

j_call: TRBJ2-1
clone_size: .
v_call: TRBV30
cdr3_aa: CAWSVHQGRGDEQFF

j_call: TRBJ1-2
clone_size: few
v_call: TRBV2
cdr3_aa: CASSQQAYYGYTF

j_call: TRBJ2-3
clone_size: .
v_call: TRBV5-8
cdr3_aa: CASSLSLLAGGVGTDTQYF

j_call: TRBJ1-5
clone_size: .
v_call: TRBV5-5
cdr3_aa: CASSFPGEGRPQHF

j_call: TRBJ2-2
clone_size: .
v_call: TRBV10-1
cdr3_aa: CASSDRDRGFTGELFF

j_call: TRBJ2-7
clone_size: .
v_call: TRBV7-8
cdr3_aa: CASSAGGLGSYEQYF

j_call: TRBJ1-3
clone_size: .
v_call: TRBV28
cdr3_aa: CASSPSPDRGGTIYF

j_call: TRBJ2-7
clone_size: .
v_call: TRBV19
cdr3_aa: CASSISSSGGAYEQYF

j_call: TRBJ1-1
clone_size: few
v_call: TRBV2
cdr3_aa: CASSPRGTEAFF

j_call: TRBJ1-4
clone_size: .
v_call: TRBV6-5
cdr3_aa: CASRGMPNEKLFF

j_call: TRBJ1-2
clone_size: .
v_call: TRBV6-5
cdr3_aa: CASSYPQGGDYGYTF

j_call: TRBJ1-3
clone_size: .
v_call: TRBV5-1
cdr3_aa: CASSLTGPQAGNTIYF

j_call: TRBJ1-3
clone_size: once
v_call: TRBV4-1
cdr3_aa: CASSPFGDSVSGNTIYF

j_call: TRBJ1-3
clone_size: .
v_call: TRBV4-1
cdr3_aa: CASSQVRRGDTIYF

j_call: TRBJ1-6
clone_size: .
v_call: TRBV5-4
cdr3_aa: CASSDMGGAYSPLHF

j_call: TRBJ1-2
clone_size: .
v_call: TRBV27
cdr3_aa: CASGGRATGDFGYTF

j_call: TRBJ2-7
clone_size: .
v_call: TRBV6-5
cdr3_aa: CASVGTGGHEQYF

j_call: TRBJ2-3
clone_size: .
v_call: TRBV15
cdr3_aa: CATSRGTSGADTQYF

j_call: TRBJ2-7
clone_size: once
v_call: TRBV5-1
cdr3_aa: CASSRRGSGDSYEQYF

j_call: TRBJ1-1
clone_size: .
v_call: TRBV28
cdr3_aa: CASSTGTGGWFF

j_call: TRBJ2-5
clone_size: .
v_call: TRBV19
cdr3_aa: CASSSVAGRETQYF

j_call: TRBJ1-5
clone_size: .
v_call: TRBV29-1
cdr3_aa: CSVGWDSNQPQHF

j_call: TRBJ2-1
clone_size: .
v_call: TRBV9
cdr3_aa: CASSVVGGPYNEQFF